Each of the 31 T cell receptor beta chains below was sequenced from the same sample in a study of T cells in localized non-small cell lung cancer. The data were produced by immunoSEQ multiplex PCR, yet TCRdb's version contains in-frame clones alone and is incomplete. This table holds tens of thousands of clones, approximately 86% found once. This material consisted of peripheral blood mononuclear cells, taken before any cancer treatment. These receptors originate from a man aged 40 to 69 with stage III lung adenocarcinoma.

CDR3 nucleotides: TGTGCCAGCAGCCAAGCCTACGGACTAGCGTTCACAGATACGCAGTATTTT. Translated: CASSQAYGLAFTDTQYF. The J gene is TRBJ2-3, the V gene TRBV14, with 9 bases lining up with TRBD2. Looked up from germline, CDR1 is SGHDN and CDR2 is FVKESK. CDR3 length equals 17 residues. The J segment lost 2 bases and the V segment lost 1 base, leaving 7 bases of the junction unmatched.

This clone was recorded once. V usage is TRBV28 and J usage is TRBJ1-1; no clear D. This CDR3 contains 11 residues. The germline gives CDR1 MDHEN, CDR2 SYDVKM. V shed 2 bases and J shed 7 bases, with 5 bases lying between them. The CDR3 DNA reads as TGTGCCAGCAGTTTAGGGTTTGAAGCTTTCTTT. Translating it yields CASSLGFEAFF.

The rearrangement joins TRBV7-2 to TRBJ2-4, with TRBD1 identical over 8 bases. The germline V gene encodes CDR1 SGHTA and CDR2 FQGNSA. The CDR3 covers 17 residues. V shed 2 bases and J 3 bases; nucleotides not matched to a gene: 9. CDR3 bases: TGTGCCAGCAGCTTATCAAAAGAGGGGACAGGCAAAAACATTCAGTACTTC. Translating it yields CASSLSKEGTGKNIQYF.

The V gene is TRBV28, the J gene TRBJ1-4; D possibly corresponds to TRBD1 (6 bases). Per the germline V gene, CDR1 is MDHEN and CDR2 is SYDVKM. V was shortened by 6 bases and J by 0 bases, with 17 bases between the two germline ends. This CDR3 is built from 17 residues. DNA of the CDR3: TGTGCCAGCAGCCCTCTTTTACAGGGTTCAACTAATGAAAAACTGTTTTTT. This encodes CASSPLLQGSTNEKLFF.

V is TRBV29-1 and J is TRBJ2-3; 7 bases match TRBD2. Germline assignment: CDR1 SQVTM and CDR2 ANQGSEA. This CDR3 comprises 16 residues. Germline trimming cut 6 bases from V and 2 bases from J; bases unmatched to any gene: 14. The CDR3 loop reads CSVTSPFDEITDTQYF. In DNA, the CDR3 is TGCAGCGTGACTAGCCCATTTGACGAAATCACAGATACGCAGTATTTT.

The chain couples TRBV9 to TRBJ1-6, with D possibly being TRBD1 (6 bases). Per the germline V gene, CDR1 is SGDLS and CDR2 is YYNGEE. V dropped 0 bases and J dropped 7 bases, with 14 bases sitting between them. The CDR3 has 16 residues. DNA for the CDR3: TGTGCCAGCAGCGTAGCCATCGGGGGCGCCAATTCACCCCTCCACTTT. Translation gives CASSVAIGGANSPLHF.

CDR3 DNA sequence: TGTGCCAGCAGTCCAGCAGGGGGCCCCCAAGAGACCCAGTACTTC. It is translated as CASSPAGGPQETQYF. This chain links TRBV2 with TRBJ2-5; the match to TRBD1 covers 8 bases. Trimming took 5 bases from V and 1 from J; bases not matched to a gene: 6. Germline V gene lookup returns CDR1 SNHLY and CDR2 FYNNEI. The CDR3 loop spans 15 amino acids.

This rearrangement joins TRBV6-4 to TRBJ2-2; a possible D gene is TRBD1 (6 bases). This CDR3 contains 15 residues. Germline-derived CDR1 and CDR2 are MRHNA and SNTAGT. The germline V and J ends were trimmed by 4 bases and 4 bases, with 13 bases remaining between them. The CDR3 sequence is CASSVTGRGTGELFF. CDR3 sequence (DNA): TGTGCCAGCAGTGTTACAGGGAGAGGCACCGGGGAGCTGTTTTTT.

The chain employs TRBV4-3 and TRBJ2-7; 8 nucleotides line up with TRBD2. V shed 1 base, J shed 2 bases, and the junction held 4 bases outside the gene matches. The CDR3 contains 15 residues. Germline loops: CDR1 LGHNA, CDR2 YSLEER. The CDR3 nucleotides are TGCGCCAGCAGCCAAGGGGGGACTAGAGCCTACGAGCAGTACTTC. Translated: CASSQGGTRAYEQYF.

In this sample, this clone turned up once. The rearrangement uses TRBV4-1 and TRBJ2-3; D not resolved. Germline V gives CDR1 MGHRA, CDR2 YSYEKL. Between the trimmed V and J ends, which lost 0 bases and 8 bases, there was a span of 9 bases. This CDR3 region has 13 residues. The CDR3 loop reads CASSQDVSGTQYF. The CDR3 DNA sequence: TGCGCCAGCAGCCAAGATGTTAGTGGTACGCAGTATTTT.

This chain joins TRBV2 and TRBJ1-5; maybe TRBD1 (6 bases). Germline values: CDR1 SNHLY, CDR2 FYNNEI. This CDR3 has 13 amino acids. The germline V and J ends were trimmed by 7 bases and 3 bases, with 10 bases remaining between them. DNA of the CDR3: TGTGCCAGCAAGGGGGAGAACAATCAGCCCCAGCATTTT. This codes for CASKGENNQPQHF.

The CDR3 nucleotides read TGTGCCAGCAGCTTAGAAGGGACAGGGCGGATCGCCAACTATGGCTACACCTTC. This encodes CASSLEGTGRIANYGYTF. The chain carries TRBV11-3 and TRBJ1-2, with 9 bases identical to TRBD1. V trimming: 0 bases; J trimming: 2 bases; junction bases outside the gene matches: 10. In germline, CDR1 is SGHNT, CDR2 YENEEA. The CDR3 has 18 residues.

The V and J genes are TRBV15 and TRBJ1-5, with 10 nucleotides matching TRBD1. This CDR3 contains 16 residues. Trimming removed 0 bases from V and 5 bases from J; junction bases left unmatched: 4. In germline, CDR1 is LNHNV, CDR2 YYDKDF (reference sequence). The CDR3 protein is CATSRERTGGYQPQHF. As DNA, the CDR3 is TGTGCCACCAGCAGAGAGAGGACAGGGGGTTATCAGCCCCAGCATTTT.

The chain carries TRBV27 and TRBJ1-5; TRBD1 aligns across 7 bases. The V and J ends lost 6 bases and 0 bases, in that order; junction bases with no gene match: 5. The CDR3 covers 15 residues. CDR1 and CDR2 (germline): MNHEY, SMNVEV (reference sequence). This CDR3 is CASRQGFYSNQPQHF. CDR3 in DNA: TGTGCCAGCAGACAGGGGTTCTATAGCAATCAGCCCCAGCATTTT.

The rearrangement uses TRBV6-1 and TRBJ1-2; 9 bases match TRBD1. The CDR3 runs 13 residues. V trimming: 3 bases; J trimming: 4 bases; junction bases outside the gene matches: 0. Germline CDR1 is MNHNS and CDR2 is SASEGT. CDR3 sequence reads: CASSEDRGYGYTF. The CDR3 DNA follows: TGTGCCAGCAGTGAGGACAGGGGCTATGGCTACACCTTC.

Only one count was recorded for this clone. The J gene is TRBJ2-7, the V gene TRBV27, with D possibly TRBD2 on 7 matching bases. V lost 3 bases and J 6 bases, leaving 18 bases between the germline ends. The CDR3 has 15 residues. Germline V gives CDR1 MNHEY, CDR2 SMNVEV (reference sequence). The CDR3 bases are TGTGCCAGCAGTTTTGGTGGGGGGGCTTTAGGCGAGCAGTACTTC. It specifies CASSFGGGALGEQYF.

A few counts support this clone. The V call is TRBV2, the J call TRBJ1-5; possible D gene TRBD1, 5 bases. This CDR3 is built from 15 residues. The V gene lost 1 base and the J gene lost 0 bases, with 7 bases spanning the gap. The V gene's germline CDR1 is SNHLY and CDR2 FYNNEI. CDR3 bases: TGTGCCAGCAGTGAAGTGGGGCCTAGCAATCAGCCCCAGCATTTT. This codes for CASSEVGPSNQPQHF.

The chain uses TRBV19 and TRBJ1-2, with TRBD1 identical over 9 bases. The V segment lost 10 bases and the J segment 0 bases; nucleotides outside the gene matches: 3. This CDR3 has 13 residues. Germline V gene data show CDR1 as LNHDA and CDR2 as SQIVND (reference sequence). CDR3 sequence: CATRQGANYGYTF. In DNA, the CDR3 is TGTGCCACAAGACAGGGGGCTAACTATGGCTACACCTTC.

This clone was counted between two and nine times. This sequence joins TRBV11-2 and TRBJ1-2; TRBD1 matches 9 bases. The CDR3 has 17 amino acids. The germline V gene encodes CDR1 SGHAT and CDR2 FQNNGV. The V segment lost 5 bases and the J segment 8 bases; nucleotides outside the gene matches: 18. The CDR3 bases are TGTGCCAGCAGCCCCAGGACAGGGGTTAGAGAATATAGGGGCTACACCTTC. It is translated as CASSPRTGVREYRGYTF.

The table lists this clone with a few counts. The gene calls are TRBV30 and TRBJ2-1; TRBD1 is a possible D gene (6 bases). Germline V gives CDR1 GTSNPN, CDR2 SVGIG (reference sequence). This CDR3 contains 13 residues. The V and J ends lost 3 bases and 3 bases respectively, with 9 bases between them. In DNA, the CDR3 is TGTGCCTGGAGCACGGGACACTACAATGAGCAGTTCTTC. Amino acids: CAWSTGHYNEQFF.

The genes are TRBV28 and TRBJ1-6, with 9 bases that match TRBD1. CDR3 size: 16 residues. The V segment lost 5 bases and the J segment 9 bases; nucleotides outside the gene matches: 11. Per the germline V gene, CDR1 is MDHEN and CDR2 is SYDVKM. The DNA for the CDR3 is TGTGCCAGCAGTCTTCCGGGACAGGGTGAAAGTTCACCCCTCCACTTT. It specifies CASSLPGQGESSPLHF.

The chain links TRBV5-6 to TRBJ1-2; TRBD1 might be the D (5 bases). This CDR3 spans 14 amino acids. Germline V gene sequence: CDR1 SGHDT, CDR2 YYEEEE. V lost 4 bases and J lost 8, with 18 bases in between. CDR3 coding DNA: TGTGCCAGCAGCGCGGGGACGGTGGGTCTGGGCTACACCTTC. Residues: CASSAGTVGLGYTF.

Comments on this clone: Other nucleotide sequences from this sample produce the same CDR3. The genes are TRBV4-3 and TRBJ2-7; D remains ambiguous. V shed 0 bases and J shed 0 bases, with 9 bases lying between them. This CDR3 region has 15 residues. The V gene's germline CDR1 is LGHNA and CDR2 YSLEER. For the CDR3, the DNA is TGCGCCAGCAGCCAAGATCGAGCCAGCTCCTACGAGCAGTACTTC. Residues: CASSQDRASSYEQYF.

In this sample, this clone turned up a few times. The chain uses TRBV30 and TRBJ2-2, with 7 bases lining up with TRBD1. V was pared by 8 bases and J by 1 base, with 10 bases of the junction left unmatched. The CDR3 covers 15 residues. The germline gives CDR1 GTSNPN, CDR2 SVGIG (reference sequence). CDR3 residues: CAGQPRTGNTGELFF. The CDR3 nucleotides are TGTGCCGGCCAACCCCGGACAGGGAACACCGGGGAGCTGTTTTTT.

The chain uses TRBV7-9 and TRBJ2-1; possibly TRBD1 for D (5 bases). There are 14 residues in the CDR3. Trimming removed 5 bases from V and 4 bases from J, with 12 bases in between. Germline loops: CDR1 SEHNR, CDR2 FQNEAQ (reference sequence). The CDR3 loop reads CASSPTTAYNEQFF. CDR3 in DNA: TGTGCCAGCAGCCCAACGACAGCTTACAATGAGCAGTTCTTC.

V and J are TRBV11-3 and TRBJ2-2; 7 nucleotides line up with TRBD2. Germline V CDR1 and CDR2: SGHNT, YENEEA. This CDR3 contains 15 residues. V lost 6 bases to trimming and J lost 2 bases; unmatched junction nucleotides: 6. CDR3 residues: CASRSGGLNTGELFF. Written as DNA, the CDR3 is TGTGCCAGCAGGTCGGGGGGACTAAACACCGGGGAGCTGTTTTTT.

The chain uses TRBV4-3 and TRBJ2-5, with a tentative D call TRBD2 (5 bases). CDR1 is LGHNA, CDR2 YSLEER, per germline. There are 19 residues in the CDR3. V was clipped by 0 bases and J by 5 bases, with 25 bases between them. The CDR3 bases are TGCGCCAGCAGCCAAGATTTCCCTCGGGGATTTGGTGTTGGGGAGACCCAGTACTTC. It encodes CASSQDFPRGFGVGETQYF.

The chain combines TRBV5-1 with TRBJ1-2; weak D call: TRBD1 (5 bases). CDR1 and CDR2 from the germline V gene are SGHRS and YFSETQ. The V and J ends lost 0 bases and 4 bases respectively, with 16 bases between them. The CDR3 runs to 16 residues. CDR3 residues: CASSLGPKGTPYGYTF. DNA for the CDR3: TGCGCCAGCAGCTTGGGACCCAAAGGGACCCCCTATGGCTACACCTTC.

This chain uses TRBV7-9 with TRBJ1-2, with 7 nucleotides matching TRBD1. CDR3 length: 16 residues. The germline gives CDR1 SEHNR, CDR2 FQNEAQ (reference sequence). V dropped 5 bases and J dropped 6; count of bases not matched to a gene: 15. The CDR3 sequence: CASSKGQLGRVDGYTF. The CDR3 DNA follows: TGTGCCAGCAGCAAGGGACAGTTGGGACGCGTAGATGGCTACACCTTC.

This clone has just a few counts. The gene calls are TRBV6-5 and TRBJ1-1; D is uncertain. Germline V gene data show CDR1 as MNHEY and CDR2 as SVGAGI. CDR3 length: 11 residues. Trimming took 9 bases from V and 7 from J, leaving 12 bases between them. DNA of the CDR3: TGTGCCAGTAAGCAGGAGTTTGAAGCTTTCTTT. It yields the protein CASKQEFEAFF.

V usage is TRBV12-5 and J usage is TRBJ2-5; D gene uncertain. The CDR3 consists of 14 residues. Germline CDR1 and CDR2: LGHNT and FRNRAP. V was shortened by 2 bases and J by 4 bases, with 11 bases between the two germline ends. The CDR3 coding sequence is TGTGCTAGTGGTTTGCCCGCCTCGGGAGAGACCCAGTACTTC. Translation gives CASGLPASGETQYF.